These T cell receptor beta chains were read from a single sample in a study of blood T cell repertoires in COVID-19. Method: immunoSEQ multiplex PCR; TCRdb's copy keeps in-frame clones and lacks some. The table records about 190,000 clones, around 83% of them present only once. Sequencing was performed on peripheral blood. The receptors derive from a woman of 80 years or more with acute or convalescent COVID-19. CDR3s include the opening cysteine and the closing phenylalanine or tryptophan. Each record gives: V gene, J gene, D gene, clone size, CDR3 length, CDR3 DNA, CDR3 protein. D genes are given only for firm matches. Clone size is stated in some rows and not others, as once, few, many or a class when expanded.

TRBV29-1	TRBJ1-1	-	-	13	TGCAGCGTGAAGATAGAGGGGGACACTGAAGCTTTCTTT	CSVKIEGDTEAFF
TRBV7-3	TRBJ2-2	TRBD1	-	15	TGTGCCAGCAGCTACGACAGGGACCACACCGGGGAGCTGTTTTTT	CASSYDRDHTGELFF
TRBV7-2	TRBJ2-2	-	once	14	TGTGCCAGCAGCTTATTATCCGGCACCGGGGAGCTGTTTTTT	CASSLLSGTGELFF
TRBV12-3/TRBV12-4	TRBJ1-1	-	-	13	TGTGCCAGCAGTTTTTGGCAGAACACTGAAGCTTTCTTT	CASSFWQNTEAFF
TRBV5-1	TRBJ2-5	TRBD2	-	14	TGCGCCAGCACCCTAGCGGGAGAGGGAGAGACCCAGTACTTC	CASTLAGEGETQYF
TRBV6-2/TRBV6-3	TRBJ2-7	-	-	15	TGTGCCAGCAGTCAACCGTGGCGGGCGTCCTACGAGCAGTACTTC	CASSQPWRASYEQYF
TRBV5-1	TRBJ2-1	TRBD1	-	16	TGCGCCAGCAGCTCCGCCGGGACAGGGGGTCCCCCAAAGCAGTTCTTC	CASSSAGTGGPPKQFF
TRBV6-5	TRBJ2-7	TRBD2	-	15	TGTGCCAGTTCGACGGGGGGGCGGGAGACCTACGAGCAGTACTTC	CASSTGGRETYEQYF
TRBV24-1	TRBJ2-1	-	-	13	TGTGCCACCAGTGATTTGTGGGGGGATGAGCAGTTCTTC	CATSDLWGDEQFF
TRBV28	TRBJ1-5	TRBD1	-	16	TGTGCCAGCAGTTTAAAGGGCAGGGGGTTGGTGGGACCCCAGCATTTT	CASSLKGRGLVGPQHF
TRBV19	TRBJ1-5	-	-	16	TGTGCCAGTAGTATAGGCAGGGGAGTCTTCAATCAGCCCCAGCATTTT	CASSIGRGVFNQPQHF
TRBV18	TRBJ2-1	TRBD2	-	15	TGTGCCAGCTCGCGAAGTGGGACTACTGCCAATGAGCAGTTCTTC	CASSRSGTTANEQFF
TRBV10-3	TRBJ2-3	-	-	13	TGTGCCATCAGTGGGGGACATACAGATACGCAGTATTTT	CAISGGHTDTQYF
TRBV5-1	TRBJ1-3	-	-	16	TGCGCCAGCAGCACCGGACAGACGAGCTCTGGAAACACCATATATTTT	CASSTGQTSSGNTIYF
TRBV28	TRBJ2-7	TRBD2	-	15	TGTGCCAGCATCCCCCCCGGGGGGTACGTCTACGAGCAGTACTTC	CASIPPGGYVYEQYF
TRBV7-2	TRBJ2-1	TRBD2	-	15	TGTGCCAGCAGCATACTAGCGGGAGGAGGCAATGAGCAGTTCTTC	CASSILAGGGNEQFF
TRBV7-3	TRBJ2-1	-	once	13	TGTGCCAGCACCCTAAGCCCGGGGAATAAGCAGTTCTTC	CASTLSPGNKQFF
TRBV18	TRBJ1-3	-	once	14	TGTGCCAGCTCACCAGGCAGGCCCTTGGACACCATATATTTT	CASSPGRPLDTIYF
TRBV7-2	TRBJ2-5	-	-	15	TGTGCCAGCGGGAGACCTCCCCTTTCATCGGAGACCCAGTACTTC	CASGRPPLSSETQYF
TRBV19	TRBJ2-7	TRBD1	-	14	TGTGCCAGTAGATCCGGGACAGGGTACTACGAGCAGTACTTC	CASRSGTGYYEQYF
TRBV7-9	TRBJ2-2	-	-	15	TGTGCCAGCAGCTTAGGGGTAAGGGGGACCGGGGAGCTGTTTTTT	CASSLGVRGTGELFF
TRBV6-5	TRBJ2-5	-	-	12	TGTGCCAGCAGTCCGAGTTACGAGACCCAGTACTTC	CASSPSYETQYF
TRBV14	TRBJ2-1	TRBD2	-	15	TGTGCCAGCAGCCAAGGTCTAGCGGTCTACAATGAGCAGTTCTTC	CASSQGLAVYNEQFF
TRBV19	TRBJ2-7	TRBD2	once	15	TGTGCCAGTAGCAACTGGGGGGGAGGGACCTACGAGCAGTACTTC	CASSNWGGGTYEQYF
TRBV3-1/TRBV3-2	TRBJ2-1	TRBD2	-	19	TGTGCCAGCAGCCAAGTTAAGGGGACACCTAGCGGGCCCCTCAATGAGCAGTTCTTC	CASSQVKGTPSGPLNEQFF
TRBV29-1	TRBJ1-2	-	-	13	TGCAGCGTCGGGGAATTACTTAACTATGGCTACACCTTC	CSVGELLNYGYTF
TRBV6-5	TRBJ2-7	-	-	14	TGTGCCAGCAGTTACCTAGGCGCACCTAGAGAGCAGTACTTC	CASSYLGAPREQYF
TRBV18	TRBJ2-5	TRBD2	once	14	TGTGCCAGCTCACATGCTAGCGGTCAAGAGACCCAGTACTTC	CASSHASGQETQYF
TRBV24-1	TRBJ1-2	-	few	15	TGTGCCACCAGTGAAGCCTATAGGGGTAACTATGGCTACACCTTC	CATSEAYRGNYGYTF
TRBV5-1	TRBJ2-3	-	-	16	TGCGCCAGCAGCGTTACACCTCGGACACGCACAGATACGCAGTATTTT	CASSVTPRTRTDTQYF
TRBV2	TRBJ2-5	-	-	15	TGTGCCAGCAGTGAAAGGGGAACCCGAACGCGGACCCAGTACTTC	CASSERGTRTRTQYF
TRBV29-1	TRBJ2-2	-	once	12	TGCAGCGTTGAGGAGGGCACCGGGGAGCTGTTTTTT	CSVEEGTGELFF
TRBV6-5	TRBJ1-2	TRBD1	once	15	TGTGCCAGCACCTCGGGAGGGACAGGGAACTATGGCTACACCTTC	CASTSGGTGNYGYTF
TRBV30	TRBJ2-3	-	-	13	TGTGCCTGGGGGCCCGGGGGCACAGATACGCAGTATTTT	CAWGPGGTDTQYF
TRBV18	TRBJ2-7	TRBD2	-	14	TGTGCCAGCTCACCGTTACTAGCGCATGGGGAGCAGTACTTC	CASSPLLAHGEQYF
TRBV12-2	TRBJ2-2	-	-	13	TGTGCAAGCCTCAGTACGAACACCGGGGAGCTGTTTTTT	CASLSTNTGELFF
TRBV7-9	TRBJ1-1	TRBD1	few	14	TGTGCCAGTCTAAGGACAGGAGCAAACACTGAAGCTTTCTTT	CASLRTGANTEAFF
TRBV2	TRBJ1-6	TRBD1	-	15	TGTGCCAGCAGTGCCGACAGGGGGAGGAATTCACCCCTCCACTTT	CASSADRGRNSPLHF
TRBV5-8	TRBJ1-5	-	-	14	TGTGCCAGCAAAAACAGGGTTAGCAATCAGCCCCAGCATTTT	CASKNRVSNQPQHF
TRBV28	TRBJ2-3	TRBD2	-	15	TGTGCCAGCAGTTTACTAGCGGGAAAAGCAGATACGCAGTATTTT	CASSLLAGKADTQYF
TRBV2	TRBJ1-4	-	-	15	TGTGCCAGCAGTAAAACAGGGTTAACTAATGAAAAACTGTTTTTT	CASSKTGLTNEKLFF
TRBV18	TRBJ1-2	-	-	13	TGTGCCAGCTCCCTCGACAGGAAATATGGCTACACCTTC	CASSLDRKYGYTF
TRBV9	TRBJ1-6	-	-	15	TGTGCCAGCAGCGTAGTCCGGGACTTGGGATCACCCCTCCACTTT	CASSVVRDLGSPLHF
TRBV7-2	TRBJ1-6	-	many	15	TGTGCCAGCAGCTTATTGGGCCAGAACAATTCACCCCTCCACTTT	CASSLLGQNNSPLHF
TRBV6-5	TRBJ1-1	TRBD1	-	13	TGTGCCAGCAGCCCGACAGGGGAATCTGAAGCTTTCTTT	CASSPTGESEAFF
TRBV5-6	TRBJ2-2	TRBD1	few	17	TGTGCCAGCAGCTTTATTCCCGGACAGGTTGGCACCGGGGAGCTGTTTTTT	CASSFIPGQVGTGELFF
TRBV4-1	TRBJ2-5	TRBD1	-	17	TGCGCCAGCAGCCAAGAACCGGCCGGGACAGGTGGGGAGACCCAGTACTTC	CASSQEPAGTGGETQYF
TRBV5-1	TRBJ2-1	TRBD2	-	16	TGCGCCAGCAGCTTCTTTAGCGGGAGCCTTAGGAATGAGCAGTTCTTC	CASSFFSGSLRNEQFF
TRBV5-8	TRBJ2-5	-	-	17	TGTGCCAGCAGACTGCGGGCCCGAAGCATGTACCAAGAGACCCAGTACTTC	CASRLRARSMYQETQYF
TRBV5-4	TRBJ2-3	TRBD2	-	16	TGTGCCAGCAGCCCAGTAGCGGGAGTGGGGACAGATACGCAGTATTTT	CASSPVAGVGTDTQYF
TRBV20-1	TRBJ2-7	TRBD2	once	14	TGCAGTGCTAGTTGGGCTAGCGGGAGCCACGAGCAGTACTTC	CSASWASGSHEQYF
TRBV9	TRBJ2-1	TRBD2	-	18	TGTGCCAGCAGCGTAGTGGCTAGGGCGGGAGGGCCCTACAATGAGCAGTTCTTC	CASSVVARAGGPYNEQFF
TRBV18	TRBJ1-2	-	-	15	TGTGCCAGCTCCCCTGTGGGGCAGGGCGACTATGGCTACACCTTC	CASSPVGQGDYGYTF
TRBV19	TRBJ2-1	TRBD2	once	15	TGTGCCAGTAGTATACGGGGACTAGCGCGAAATGAGCAGTTCTTC	CASSIRGLARNEQFF
TRBV2	TRBJ2-1	-	-	16	TGTGCCAGCAGTTATCTAGGCCTAAGCTCCTACAATGAGCAGTTCTTC	CASSYLGLSSYNEQFF
TRBV7-2	TRBJ1-1	-	-	13	TGTGCCAGCAGCTTATATCTGAACACTGAAGCTTTCTTT	CASSLYLNTEAFF
TRBV3-1/TRBV3-2	TRBJ2-7	TRBD1	-	13	TGTGCCAGCAGCCTTCAGGGGGCCGGCGAGCAGTACTTC	CASSLQGAGEQYF